What follows are 18 T cell receptor beta chains derived from one specimen sequenced in a study of T cell changes during pregnancy in multiple sclerosis. Sequencing used immunoSEQ multiplex PCR; TCRdb keeps in-frame clones, though not all of them. The sample includes about 11,000 clones, just under 95% seen only once; the top ten take about 0.29%. The material sequenced was CD4+ T cells from peripheral blood mononuclear cells, taken before pregnancy. All receptors derive from a female donor with multiple sclerosis, enrolled in a pregnancy study.

This chain joins TRBV21-1 and TRBJ1-2. TRBV21-1 counts as a pseudogene. The CDR3 sequence is 15 residues long. The CDR3 bases are TGTGCCAGCAGCAATAGCGGGGGTTTTTTCTATGGCTACACCTTC. The encoded protein is CASSNSGGFFYGYTF.

The chain uses TRBV6-1 and TRBJ1-1, with 7 positions matching TRBD1. This CDR3 spans 13 amino acids. With V trimmed by 6 bases and J by 9 bases, 10 bases remained unmatched. CDR1 and CDR2 (germline): MNHNS, SASEGT. In nucleotides, the CDR3 is TGTGCCAGCAGAGTACCGGGACAGCAAAAAGCTTTCTTT. Amino acids: CASRVPGQQKAFF.

This clone was detected only once. This chain links TRBV29-1 with TRBJ2-3; 8 bases align to TRBD1. The V segment lost 0 bases and the J segment 5 bases; nucleotides outside the gene matches: 7. Germline assignment: CDR1 SQVTM and CDR2 ANQGSEA. The CDR3 extends over 15 amino acids. CDR3 coding DNA: TGCAGCGTTGAAGATACCGGACAGGGTGGAGATACGCAGTATTTT. This encodes CSVEDTGQGGDTQYF.

The chain has TRBV2 and TRBJ2-3; weak D call: TRBD1 (5 bases). CDR1 and CDR2 from the germline V gene are SNHLY and FYNNEI. V was clipped by 2 bases and J by 0 bases, with 12 bases between them. There are 16 residues in the CDR3. The CDR3 loop is CASSELGQPSTDTQYF. The CDR3, as DNA: TGTGCCAGCAGTGAACTGGGGCAGCCGAGCACAGATACGCAGTATTTT.

This chain connects TRBV15 to TRBJ1-6, with a weak D call TRBD1 (6 bases). In germline, CDR1 is LNHNV, CDR2 YYDKDF (reference sequence). V was trimmed by 3 bases and J by 0 bases, leaving 12 bases between them. This CDR3 comprises 17 residues. CDR3 DNA sequence: TGTGCCACCAGCAGGGTGACAGGTAGCTCCTATAATTCACCCCTCCACTTT. Its protein is CATSRVTGSSYNSPLHF.

V usage is TRBV5-5 and J usage is TRBJ2-1, with D possibly matching TRBD1 (5 bases). Germline CDR1 is SGHKS and CDR2 is YYEKEE (reference sequence). The CDR3 runs 14 residues. V was shortened by 4 bases and J by 3 bases, with 11 bases between the two germline ends. The CDR3 reads CASSTDSYYNEQFF. The CDR3 nucleotides are TGTGCCAGCAGCACCGACAGCTACTACAATGAGCAGTTCTTC.

The chain has TRBV29-1 and TRBJ1-1, with D perhaps TRBD1 (6 bases). V was trimmed by 6 bases and J by 1 base, leaving 12 bases between them. The CDR3 runs 13 residues. In germline, CDR1 is SQVTM, CDR2 ANQGSEA. Written as DNA, the CDR3 is TGCAGCGTCTCGGGGGGGGCGAACACTGAAGCTTTCTTT. Its protein is CSVSGGANTEAFF.

The rearrangement links TRBV29-1 to TRBJ1-1, with a weak D call TRBD1 (6 bases). V was clipped by 4 bases and J by 1 base, with 16 bases between them. CDR3 length: 15 residues. Germline V gene data show CDR1 as SQVTM and CDR2 as ANQGSEA. The DNA for the CDR3 is TGCAGCGTTGGAGCCCCCGGACAGAAGAACACTGAAGCTTTCTTT. Translating it yields CSVGAPGQKNTEAFF.

CDR3 sequence (DNA): TGTGCCAGCAGCTTCGGGGGGGGCTCGGGTGATACGCAGTATTTT. Encoded protein: CASSFGGGSGDTQYF. The rearrangement links TRBV11-3 to TRBJ2-3; 8 bases align to TRBD2. This CDR3 is 15 amino acids long. V dropped 3 bases and J dropped 6; count of bases not matched to a gene: 8. Germline assignment: CDR1 SGHNT and CDR2 YENEEA.

The genes are TRBV12-5 and TRBJ2-3; the D gene is possibly TRBD2 (5 bases). V lost 3 bases to trimming and J lost 2 bases, with 21 bases between them. Per germline, CDR1 LGHNT and CDR2 FRNRAP. The CDR3 length is 18 residues. CDR3 residues: CASGFWVLSGPYTDTQYF. In DNA, the CDR3 is TGTGCTAGTGGTTTTTGGGTCCTGAGCGGTCCATACACAGATACGCAGTATTTT.

This sequence joins TRBV5-8 and TRBJ1-2; no reliable D call. Germline values: CDR1 SGHTS, CDR2 YDEGEE. The CDR3 covers 13 residues. Trimming removed 3 bases at V and 3 bases at J, with 9 bases between. CDR3: CASSSVVDYGYTF. Written as DNA, the CDR3 is TGTGCCAGCAGCTCGGTCGTCGACTATGGCTACACCTTC.

The rearrangement uses TRBV5-6 and TRBJ1-2; perhaps TRBD1 as D (6 bases). The V end was cut by 8 bases, the J end by 1 base, with 27 bases between. This CDR3 comprises 18 residues. Per the germline V gene, CDR1 is SGHDT and CDR2 is YYEEEE. The CDR3 DNA reads TGTGCCAGAATCGCAATAGGGGACACAGGGTACCGTAACTATGGCTACACCTTC. Its protein is CARIAIGDTGYRNYGYTF.

The chain joins TRBV7-9 to TRBJ1-2, with D unresolved. The CDR3 extends over 13 amino acids. Trimming pared 5 bases from V and 3 bases from J, leaving 10 bases between. Germline CDR1 SEHNR, CDR2 FQNEAQ (reference sequence). The CDR3 coding sequence is TGTGCCAGCAGCCCGGACTCAGACTATGGCTACACCTTC. Its translation: CASSPDSDYGYTF. Looking up the rest from reference TRBV7-9 and TRBJ1-2 gives the full variable domain: DTGVSQNPRHKITKRGQNVTFRCDPISEHNRLYWYRQTLGQGPEFLTYFQNEAQLEKSRLLSDRFSAERPKGSFSTLEIQRTEQGDSAMYLCASSPDSDYGYTFGSGTRLTVV.

This chain uses TRBV27 with TRBJ2-3; 12 bases match TRBD2. This CDR3 spans 20 amino acids. The J segment lost 1 base and the V segment lost 6 bases, leaving 17 bases of the junction unmatched. Germline V gives CDR1 MNHEY, CDR2 SMNVEV (reference sequence). The CDR3 DNA reads TGTGCCAGCAGCCGGGGGAGGGCTAGCGGGGGGGTGTGGGGCACAGATACGCAGTATTTT. Translated, it gives CASSRGRASGGVWGTDTQYF.

The chain uses TRBV21-1 and TRBJ2-7; the table's D gene call, TRBD1, was not cross checked with the DNA. TRBV21-1 is tagged as a pseudogene. The length of the CDR3 is 15 residues. As DNA, the CDR3 is TGTGCCAGCAGCAGGTGGCAGGGGTGTAGCCACGAGCAGTACTTC. This translates into CASSRWQGCSHEQYF.

The rearrangement uses TRBV6-6 and TRBJ2-6; TRBD2 is a possible D gene (6 bases). With 8 bases removed from V and 4 bases from J, the gap between germline ends came to 12 bases. Germline V gene data show CDR1 as MNHNY and CDR2 as SVGAGI (reference sequence). This CDR3 has 14 residues. The CDR3 sequence: CASQTGVGANVLTF. DNA for the CDR3: TGTGCCAGCCAAACGGGAGTGGGGGCCAACGTCCTGACTTTC.

This sequence joins TRBV7-9 and TRBJ2-5; 12 bases fit TRBD2. This CDR3 is built from 16 residues. The germline V gene encodes CDR1 SEHNR and CDR2 FQNEAQ (reference sequence). Losses at the gene ends were 0 bases for V and 2 bases for J; bases not matched to a gene: 1. The CDR3 is CASSLAGTSGQETQYF. The CDR3, as DNA: TGTGCCAGCAGCTTAGCGGGGACTAGCGGGCAAGAGACCCAGTACTTC.

The gene calls are TRBV2 and TRBJ2-1, with TRBD1 matching 10 bases. This CDR3 spans 12 amino acids. V shed 7 bases and J 8 bases; nucleotides not matched to a gene: 2. Germline CDR1 SNHLY, CDR2 FYNNEI. The CDR3 nucleotides read TGTGCCAGCAAGACAGGGGGCTATGAGCAGTTCTTC. The encoded protein is CASKTGGYEQFF.